This passage covers 24 T cell receptor beta chains from one sample sequenced in a study of cytomegalovirus exposure and HLA in healthy donors. A multiplex PCR was run with 60 Vbeta primers and 13 Jbeta primers. Only in-frame clones appear in the TCRdb table, and some are missing; sequencing was by immunoSEQ multiplex PCR. The sample carries over 70,000 clones, around 68% recorded once. Sample: PBMCs. All receptors derive from a man younger than 45 in good health and CMV-seropositive.

The chain couples TRBV27 to TRBJ2-6; D is uncertain. The CDR3 is 19 residues long. V lost 1 base to trimming and J lost 0 bases, with 16 bases between them. The V gene's germline CDR1 is MNHEY and CDR2 SMNVEV (reference sequence). In nucleotides, the CDR3 is TGTGCCAGCAGTTTATACATTCCAGGATTGAGCTCTGGGGCCAACGTCCTGACTTTC. Protein sequence: CASSLYIPGLSSGANVLTF.

V gene TRBV4-3 combines with J gene TRBJ2-7; 15 bases agree with TRBD2. After removal of 1 base from V and 2 bases from J, the junction contained 3 bases not matched to a gene. Germline lookup yields CDR1 LGHNA and CDR2 YSLEER. This CDR3 comprises 17 residues. CDR3 residues: CASSQGGLAGGAYEQYF. CDR3 coding DNA: TGCGCCAGCAGCCAAGGGGGACTAGCGGGAGGTGCCTACGAGCAGTACTTC.

About this clone itself: The identical CDR3 is also encoded by other nucleotide sequences in the sample. The rearrangement uses TRBV6-1 and TRBJ2-3, with a possible D match to TRBD1 (5 bases). The V end was cut by 3 bases, the J end by 2 bases, with 12 bases between. Germline V gene data show CDR1 as MNHNS and CDR2 as SASEGT. The CDR3 contains 15 residues. The CDR3 DNA is TGTGCCAGCAGTGAGGGCAGGGCCTTCACAGATACGCAGTATTTT. Its translation is CASSEGRAFTDTQYF.

This rearrangement joins TRBV27 to TRBJ1-2; TRBD1 might be the D (5 bases). The germline gives CDR1 MNHEY, CDR2 SMNVEV (reference sequence). CDR3 length equals 13 residues. Trimming removed 4 bases from V and 4 bases from J, with 10 bases in between. Here the CDR3 reads CASSSREGYGYTF. The CDR3 nucleotides are TGTGCCAGCAGTTCCAGGGAAGGCTATGGCTACACCTTC.

The rearrangement links TRBV15 to TRBJ2-1; D not resolved. The germline gives CDR1 LNHNV, CDR2 YYDKDF (reference sequence). V lost 1 base to trimming and J lost 15 bases, with 13 bases between them. This CDR3 region has 12 residues. CDR3 coding DNA: TGTGCCACCAGCAGAGCGGAAGCGTCCTCGTTCTTC. Translating it yields CATSRAEASSFF.

This clone was seen only a few times. This sequence joins TRBV10-3 and TRBJ2-1; weak D call: TRBD2 (6 bases). Trimming cost V 4 bases and J 0 bases, with 10 bases left between them. This CDR3 spans 15 amino acids. Germline lookup yields CDR1 ENHRY and CDR2 SYGVKD. CDR3 amino acids: CAISGGESSYNEQFF. CDR3 nucleotide sequence: TGTGCCATCAGTGGGGGGGAAAGCTCCTACAATGAGCAGTTCTTC.

CDR3 region: CASSYTGTGVQETQYF. Written as DNA, the CDR3 is TGTGCCAGCAGTTACACCGGGACAGGAGTTCAAGAGACCCAGTACTTC. This chain uses TRBV6-5 with TRBJ2-5; 8 bases match TRBD1. The germline V gene has CDR1 MNHEY and CDR2 SVGAGI. Trimming at V came to 2 bases and at J to 2 bases, leaving 7 bases not matched to a gene. CDR3 size: 16 residues.

The chain recombines TRBV6-6 with TRBJ1-1, with 7 bases lining up with TRBD1. Trimming at V came to 8 bases and at J to 4 bases, leaving 10 bases not matched to a gene. From germline, CDR1 is MNHNY and CDR2 SVGAGI (reference sequence). The CDR3 consists of 14 residues. CDR3 nucleotides: TGTGCCAGCGGGGCAGGGGGAGGTGGCACTGAAGCTTTCTTT. Translation gives CASGAGGGGTEAFF.

The chain recombines TRBV5-8 with TRBJ1-6; D call uncertain. Germline V gives CDR1 SGHTS, CDR2 YDEGEE. The ends were cut back, 0 bases at V and 3 bases at J, with 13 bases in the middle. The CDR3 loop spans 17 amino acids. Written as DNA, the CDR3 is TGTGCCAGCAGCTTGGCCGAAACAGTTCACTATAATTCACCCCTCCACTTT. Residues: CASSLAETVHYNSPLHF.

This sequence joins TRBV11-3 and TRBJ2-2, with unresolved D. Germline V gene lookup returns CDR1 SGHNT and CDR2 YENEEA. This CDR3 is 15 amino acids long. The ends were cut back, 5 bases at V and 0 bases at J, with 10 bases in the middle. For the CDR3, the DNA is TGTGCCAGCAGCCTTGACGCGGCGAACACCGGGGAGCTGTTTTTT. It encodes CASSLDAANTGELFF.

The chain employs TRBV4-2 and TRBJ1-1; 7 bases match TRBD1. The CDR3 covers 16 residues. The J segment lost 4 bases and the V segment lost 3 bases, leaving 11 bases of the junction unmatched. The germline CDR1 and CDR2 sequences are LGHNA and YNFKEQ. DNA for the CDR3: TGTGCCAGCAGCCAGGGGACAGCCGGCGGAGGCACTGAAGCTTTCTTT. This encodes CASSQGTAGGGTEAFF.

The rearrangement links TRBV4-3 to TRBJ2-2, with TRBD2 matching 9 bases. This CDR3 has 18 amino acids. Germline lookup yields CDR1 LGHNA and CDR2 YSLEER. V dropped 0 bases and J dropped 6; count of bases not matched to a gene: 11. The CDR3 bases are TGCGCCAGCAGCCAAGATCTTTTTAGTGTAGCGGGAGCCGGGGAGCTGTTTTTT. Translating it yields CASSQDLFSVAGAGELFF.

The CDR3 loop reads CASSDYSGKNRNEQFF. CDR3 in DNA: TGTGCCAGCAGTGATTATTCGGGGAAAAATAGGAATGAGCAGTTCTTC. The gene calls are TRBV2 and TRBJ2-1; the D gene is possibly TRBD2 (5 bases). The CDR3 is 16 residues long. V was trimmed by 3 bases and J by 7 bases, leaving 19 bases between them. Germline V gene lookup returns CDR1 SNHLY and CDR2 FYNNEI.

This chain joins TRBV5-3 and TRBJ2-2, with D perhaps matching TRBD2 (7 bases). TRBV5-3 is assigned to the ORF class and has an uncertain function. The V end lost 9 bases, the J end lost 4 bases, and 16 bases lay between the germline ends. CDR3 length equals 14 residues. CDR3 loop: CAIGGGLGTGELFF. The CDR3 region has the DNA TGTGCCATTGGGGGGGGGCTGGGCACCGGGGAGCTGTTTTTT.

This clone occurred a few times. This chain joins TRBV29-1 and TRBJ1-1; maybe TRBD1 (6 bases). Trimming shortened V by 4 bases and J by 3 bases, and 12 bases separated the two germline ends. Germline V lookup: CDR1 SQVTM, CDR2 ANQGSEA. This CDR3 region has 13 residues. The CDR3 DNA sequence: TGCAGCGTTGGGGGGCAGGGCGACACTGAAGCTTTCTTT. This sequence encodes CSVGGQGDTEAFF.

The V gene is TRBV7-6, the J gene TRBJ2-7, with 9 bases identical to TRBD2. J was trimmed by 4 bases and V by 5 bases; bases with no gene match: 6. This CDR3 region has 14 residues. From germline, CDR1 is SGHVS and CDR2 FNYEAQ. CDR3 sequence reads: CASSAGGARYEQYF. The CDR3 region has the DNA TGTGCCAGCAGCGCGGGGGGGGCGAGGTACGAGCAGTACTTC.

The chain joins TRBV18 to TRBJ1-1; 8 nucleotides line up with TRBD1. With 3 bases clipped from V and 0 bases from J, the junction kept 9 bases outside the gene matches. The CDR3 contains 17 residues. CDR1 and CDR2 from the germline V gene are KGHSH and LQKENI. CDR3 protein: CASSPGQGPPLNTEAFF. For the CDR3, the DNA is TGTGCCAGCTCACCCGGACAGGGCCCCCCTTTGAACACTGAAGCTTTCTTT.

This chain joins TRBV6-5 and TRBJ1-5; a weak D match, TRBD1 (5 bases). V shed 3 bases and J shed 7 bases, with 13 bases lying between them. The germline gives CDR1 MNHEY, CDR2 SVGAGI. CDR3 length: 14 amino acids. CDR3 nucleotides: TGTGCCAGCAGTTATCAGGGACTCGGGCAGCCCCAGCATTTT. Translation: CASSYQGLGQPQHF.

V and J are TRBV6-1 and TRBJ1-3, with D hard to call. The germline gives CDR1 MNHNS, CDR2 SASEGT. The CDR3 extends over 12 amino acids. The ends were cut back, 7 bases at V and 7 bases at J, with 11 bases in the middle. Written as DNA, the CDR3 is TGTGCCAGCAATCTAGAACGGAACACCATATATTTT. The encoded protein is CASNLERNTIYF.

Regarding this clone: A read error may produce the germline difference seen at one junction end. CDR3 loop: CASSLEIEGYGGYPF. The CDR3 bases are TGCGCCAGCAGCTTGGAAATTGAGGGTTATGGTGGCTACCCCTTC. This chain joins TRBV5-1 and TRBJ1-2; D remains unclear. Germline V gene lookup returns CDR1 SGHRS and CDR2 YFSETQ. This CDR3 comprises 15 residues.

This CDR3 reads CASSLEGTSGSYNEQFF. The DNA for the CDR3 is TGTGCCAGCAGTTTAGAGGGGACTAGCGGGAGTTACAATGAGCAGTTCTTC. The V call is TRBV27, the J call TRBJ2-1; 14 bases fit TRBD2. Germline CDR1 and CDR2: MNHEY and SMNVEV (reference sequence). The CDR3 runs to 17 residues. The V gene end was trimmed by 2 bases and the J gene end by 4 bases; junction bases not matched to a gene: 4.

CDR3 bases: TGTGCCACCAGCAGAGGTAAAGGGACAGACTACACTGAAGCTTTCTTT. Translated: CATSRGKGTDYTEAFF. The chain joins TRBV15 to TRBJ1-1; TRBD1 aligns across 7 bases. This CDR3 is 16 amino acids long. The germline gives CDR1 LNHNV, CDR2 YYDKDF (reference sequence). Germline trimming cut 1 base from V and 3 bases from J; bases unmatched to any gene: 8.

Only a few counts were recorded for this clone. J is TRBJ1-2 and V is TRBV5-1, with TRBD1 matching 9 bases. Germline lookup yields CDR1 SGHRS and CDR2 YFSETQ. The CDR3 extends over 16 amino acids. J was trimmed by 4 bases and V by 4 bases; bases with no gene match: 11. As DNA, the CDR3 is TGCGCCAGCAGCGTGGAACAGGGGGCGCGGAGCTATGGCTACACCTTC. It encodes CASSVEQGARSYGYTF.

In DNA, the CDR3 is TGCAGCGTAATTCGACAGTTGAACACTGAAGCTTTCTTT. Its protein is CSVIRQLNTEAFF. V is TRBV29-1 and J is TRBJ1-1; D is possibly TRBD1 (5 bases). In germline, CDR1 is SQVTM, CDR2 ANQGSEA. Trimming removed 6 bases from V and 0 bases from J, with 11 bases in between. The CDR3 consists of 13 residues.